A selection of T cell receptor beta chains follows, all from one sample in a study of early T cells in non-severe SARS-CoV-2 infection. TCRdb used MiXCR to reprocess the 5' RACE reads, holding one entry per CDR3 protein. Here the sample spans more than 90,000 distinct CDR3 sequences, under 15% being singletons. Input material: whole blood. These receptors all stem from an adult who was a healthcare worker with PCR-confirmed SARS-CoV-2 infection or an uninfected control (not recorded which). The CDR3 runs from the conserved cysteine through the conserved F or W. Each record gives: CDR3 DNA, CDR3 protein, D gene, CDR3 length, clone size, J gene, V gene. D genes are given only for firm matches. A row's size may be missing; if present it is once, few, many or a size class.

TGTGCCAGCAGCTTAGCGGGGACTAATTCACCCCTCCACTTT | CASSLAGTNSPLHF | . | 14 | few | TRBJ1-6 | TRBV7-6
TGTGCCAGCAGTCGATCCGGGAGCCGAAAGAACCGCGGGGAGCTGTTTTTT | CASSRSGSRKNRGELFF | . | 17 | . | TRBJ2-2 | TRBV6-5
TGCGCCAGCAAGCCCGTACAGATGAGGAACACTGAAGCTTTCTTT | CASKPVQMRNTEAFF | . | 15 | few | TRBJ1-1 | TRBV5-1
TGTGCCAGCACCTGGGAGAGCACTAGTCCACTTCGGGCAGATACGCAGTATTTT | CASTWESTSPLRADTQYF | . | 18 | many | TRBJ2-3 | TRBV11-2
TGTGCCAGCAGCCCCGGAGGGGCTGGTGATGGCTACACCTTC | CASSPGGAGDGYTF | . | 14 | . | TRBJ1-2 | TRBV7-9
TGTGCCAGTAGGGGCCTCAGCCAGAGCAATCAGCCCCAGCATTTT | CASRGLSQSNQPQHF | . | 15 | many | TRBJ1-5 | TRBV19
TGTGCCAGTAGTTCCGTAGCGAGGGGGGGCAAAAACATTCAGTACTTC | CASSSVARGGKNIQYF | . | 16 | many | TRBJ2-4 | TRBV19
TGTGCCAGCAGCCCCCGACCCGGCAGGGAGACGGATGGCTACACCTTC | CASSPRPGRETDGYTF | . | 16 | . | TRBJ1-2 | TRBV3-1
TGTGCCAGCAGTAGGAGCGGATACTACAATGAGCAGTTCTTC | CASSRSGYYNEQFF | . | 14 | few | TRBJ2-1 | TRBV6-2/TRBV6-3
TGCAGCGTCGCCAATGCAGGCGAGCAGTACTTC | CSVANAGEQYF | . | 11 | . | TRBJ2-7 | TRBV29-1
TGTGCCAGCAGCTTAGTGGGGGGCAGGGGGACGTCCGAGCAGTTCTTC | CASSLVGGRGTSEQFF | . | 16 | many | TRBJ2-1 | TRBV7-8
TGCAGTGCCCTAGCCAAAAACATTCAGTACTTC | CSALAKNIQYF | . | 11 | . | TRBJ2-4 | TRBV20-1
TGTGCCAGCAGTTACGACAGGGGGTACTCTGGAAACACCATATATTTT | CASSYDRGYSGNTIYF | TRBD1 | 16 | few | TRBJ1-3 | TRBV7-6
TGTGCCAGCAGCTTGTTTGGGGGCACAGATACGCAGTATTTT | CASSLFGGTDTQYF | . | 14 | few | TRBJ2-3 | TRBV5-6
TGCAGTGCTAGAGCGACGGGTAACACCGGGGAGCTGTTTTTT | CSARATGNTGELFF | . | 14 | many | TRBJ2-2 | TRBV20-1
TGCAGTGCTACGGAGAAGAACACTGAAGCTTTCTTT | CSATEKNTEAFF | . | 12 | few | TRBJ1-1 | TRBV20-1
TGCGCCAGCAGTGTCGACAGGGGTGTAAGGAGCTCCTACAATGAGCAGTTCTTC | CASSVDRGVRSSYNEQFF | TRBD1 | 18 | few | TRBJ2-1 | TRBV5-1
TGCAGTGCTAGAGACGAAACTTCTAACTATGGCTACACCTTC | CSARDETSNYGYTF | . | 14 | few | TRBJ1-2 | TRBV20-1
TGTGCCAGCAGCTCGGGACAGGGGTTCGGGTACAATGAGCAGTTCTTC | CASSSGQGFGYNEQFF | TRBD1 | 16 | few | TRBJ2-1 | TRBV5-4
TGTGCCAGCTCACCCCTATCGAGACAGGGCTCTGGGGCCAACGTCCTGACTTTC | CASSPLSRQGSGANVLTF | TRBD1 | 18 | . | TRBJ2-6 | TRBV18
TGCAGCGTTTGGACAGTCCGGGTTGGAACTGAAGCTTTCTTT | CSVWTVRVGTEAFF | . | 14 | . | TRBJ1-1 | TRBV29-1
TGTGCCAGCTCAAGAGACAGGGTCGAGCAGTACTTC | CASSRDRVEQYF | TRBD1 | 12 | many | TRBJ2-7 | TRBV18
TGTGCCAGCAGTTTATGGGGGTACGAGCAGTACTTC | CASSLWGYEQYF | . | 12 | few | TRBJ2-7 | TRBV28
TGCAGTGCTAGATCTAACCCTGAAGCTTTCTTT | CSARSNPEAFF | . | 11 | . | TRBJ1-1 | TRBV20-1
TGTGCCAGCAGTTTCTCTGGGCGCGGCTACACCTTC | CASSFSGRGYTF | . | 12 | once | TRBJ1-2 | TRBV12-3/TRBV12-4
TGTGCCAGCAGCCAGCAGGGACAGGGCACTGAAGCTTTCTTT | CASSQQGQGTEAFF | TRBD1 | 14 | many | TRBJ1-1 | TRBV14
TGTGCCAGCAGCTTTAGGAGGGGAGGAGAGACCCAGTACTTC | CASSFRRGGETQYF | . | 14 | few | TRBJ2-5 | TRBV11-2
TGTGCCACCAGCAAAGTGTTTGGCGGGGGTGAAGAGACCCAGTACTTC | CATSKVFGGGEETQYF | TRBD2 | 16 | many | TRBJ2-5 | TRBV15
TGCAGCTCGCGGAGGGGCGTAGATACGCAGTATTTT | CSSRRGVDTQYF | . | 12 | . | TRBJ2-3 | TRBV29-1
TGTGCCAGCAGTTACGGCCGGGGGCCCGGGGGTGCGGACGAGCAGTACTTC | CASSYGRGPGGADEQYF | . | 17 | few | TRBJ2-7 | TRBV6-5
TGCGCCAGCAGGATGGCAAGGCAAACAGATACGCAGTATTTT | CASRMARQTDTQYF | . | 14 | . | TRBJ2-3 | TRBV5-1
TGTGCCAGCAGCCCCCGACAGGGGCTGAGTGAAAAACTGTTTTTT | CASSPRQGLSEKLFF | TRBD1 | 15 | . | TRBJ1-4 | TRBV7-2
TGCGCCAGCAGCCCCGGAGGAAATACGCAGTATTTT | CASSPGGNTQYF | . | 12 | many | TRBJ2-3 | TRBV5-1
TGCAGCGTTGTTGGTGTGCCTTTAGCCAAAAACATTCAGTACTTC | CSVVGVPLAKNIQYF | . | 15 | few | TRBJ2-4 | TRBV29-1
TGTGCCAGCAGCTTTACAGGGGTCCCCTACGAGCAGTACTTC | CASSFTGVPYEQYF | TRBD1 | 14 | . | TRBJ2-7 | TRBV7-9
TGTGCCAGCCCCCTGACAGGGATAGAGACCCAGTACTTC | CASPLTGIETQYF | . | 13 | few | TRBJ2-5 | TRBV21-1
TGTGCCAGCAGTTACGGTTCGGGACACTACGAGCAGTACTTC | CASSYGSGHYEQYF | . | 14 | many | TRBJ2-7 | TRBV6-2/TRBV6-3
TGTGCCAGCAGCTTATCGGGACGGGAAGGCGATACGCAGTATTTT | CASSLSGREGDTQYF | . | 15 | few | TRBJ2-3 | TRBV7-2
TGTGCCAGCAAACGGGACACCGGGGAGCTGTTTTTT | CASKRDTGELFF | . | 12 | few | TRBJ2-2 | TRBV12-3/TRBV12-4
TGCGCCAGCCGCCTTACAGGGACCACAGATACGCAGTATTTT | CASRLTGTTDTQYF | . | 14 | many | TRBJ2-3 | TRBV5-1